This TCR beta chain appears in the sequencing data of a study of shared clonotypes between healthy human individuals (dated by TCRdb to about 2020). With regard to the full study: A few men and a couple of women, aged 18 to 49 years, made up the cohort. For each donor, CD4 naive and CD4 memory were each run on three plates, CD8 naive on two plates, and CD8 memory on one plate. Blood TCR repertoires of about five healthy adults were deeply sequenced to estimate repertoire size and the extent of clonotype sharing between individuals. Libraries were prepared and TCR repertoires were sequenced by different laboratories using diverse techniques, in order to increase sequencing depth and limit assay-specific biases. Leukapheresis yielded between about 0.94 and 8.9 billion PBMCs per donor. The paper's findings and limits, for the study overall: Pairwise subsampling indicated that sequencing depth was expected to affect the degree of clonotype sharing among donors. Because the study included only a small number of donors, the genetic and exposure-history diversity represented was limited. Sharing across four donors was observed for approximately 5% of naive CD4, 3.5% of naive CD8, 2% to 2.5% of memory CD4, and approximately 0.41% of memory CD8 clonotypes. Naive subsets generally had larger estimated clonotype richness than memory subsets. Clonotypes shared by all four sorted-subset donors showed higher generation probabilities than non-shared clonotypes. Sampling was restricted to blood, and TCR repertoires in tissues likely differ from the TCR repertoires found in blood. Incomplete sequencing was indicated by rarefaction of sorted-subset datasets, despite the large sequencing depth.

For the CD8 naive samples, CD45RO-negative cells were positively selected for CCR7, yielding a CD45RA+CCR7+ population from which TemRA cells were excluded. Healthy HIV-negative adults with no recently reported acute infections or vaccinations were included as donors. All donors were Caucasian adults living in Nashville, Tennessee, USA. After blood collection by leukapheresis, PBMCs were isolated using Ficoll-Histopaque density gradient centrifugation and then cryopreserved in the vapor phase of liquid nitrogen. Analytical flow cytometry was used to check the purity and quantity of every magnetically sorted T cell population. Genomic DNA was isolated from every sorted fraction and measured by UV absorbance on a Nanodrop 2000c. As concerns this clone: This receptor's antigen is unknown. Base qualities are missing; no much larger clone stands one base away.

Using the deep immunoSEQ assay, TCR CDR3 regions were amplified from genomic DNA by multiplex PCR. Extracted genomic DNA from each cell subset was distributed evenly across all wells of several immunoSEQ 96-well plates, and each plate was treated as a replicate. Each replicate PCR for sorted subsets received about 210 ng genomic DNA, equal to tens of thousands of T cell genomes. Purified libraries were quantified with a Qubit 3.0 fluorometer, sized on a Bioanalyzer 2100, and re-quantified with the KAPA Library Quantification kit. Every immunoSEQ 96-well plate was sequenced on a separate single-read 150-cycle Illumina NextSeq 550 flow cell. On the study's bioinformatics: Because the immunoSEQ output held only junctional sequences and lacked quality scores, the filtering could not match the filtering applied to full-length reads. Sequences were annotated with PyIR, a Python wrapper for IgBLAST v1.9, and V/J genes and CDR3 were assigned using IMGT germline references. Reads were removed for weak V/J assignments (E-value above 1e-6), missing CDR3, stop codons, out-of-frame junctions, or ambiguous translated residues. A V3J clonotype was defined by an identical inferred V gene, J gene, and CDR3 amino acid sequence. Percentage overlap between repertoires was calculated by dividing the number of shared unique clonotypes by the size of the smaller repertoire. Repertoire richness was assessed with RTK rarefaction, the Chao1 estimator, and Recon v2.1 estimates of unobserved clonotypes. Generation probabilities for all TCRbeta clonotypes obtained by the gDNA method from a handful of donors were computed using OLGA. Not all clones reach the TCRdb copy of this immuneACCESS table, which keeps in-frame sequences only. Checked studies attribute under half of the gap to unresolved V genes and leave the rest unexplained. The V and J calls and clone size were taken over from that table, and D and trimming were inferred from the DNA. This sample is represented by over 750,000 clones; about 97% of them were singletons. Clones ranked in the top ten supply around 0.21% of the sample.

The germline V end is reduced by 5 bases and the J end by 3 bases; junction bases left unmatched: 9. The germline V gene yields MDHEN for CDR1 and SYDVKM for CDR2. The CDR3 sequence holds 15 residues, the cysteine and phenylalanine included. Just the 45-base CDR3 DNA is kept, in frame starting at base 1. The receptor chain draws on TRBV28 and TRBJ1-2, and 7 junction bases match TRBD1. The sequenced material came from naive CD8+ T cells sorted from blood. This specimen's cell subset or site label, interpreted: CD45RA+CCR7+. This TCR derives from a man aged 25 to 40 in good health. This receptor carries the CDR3 CASSNNAGTDYGYTF. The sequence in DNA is TGTGCCAGCAGTAACAACGCCGGGACAGACTATGGCTACACCTTC.